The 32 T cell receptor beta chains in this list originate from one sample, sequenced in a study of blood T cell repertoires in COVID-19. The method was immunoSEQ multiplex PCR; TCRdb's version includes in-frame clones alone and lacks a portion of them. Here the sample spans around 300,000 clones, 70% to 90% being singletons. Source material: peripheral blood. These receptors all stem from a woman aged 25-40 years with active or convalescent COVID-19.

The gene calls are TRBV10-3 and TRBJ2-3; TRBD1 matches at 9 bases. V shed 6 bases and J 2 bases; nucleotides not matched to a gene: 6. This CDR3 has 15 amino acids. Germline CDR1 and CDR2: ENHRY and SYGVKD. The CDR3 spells CAIRGTGLLTDTQYF. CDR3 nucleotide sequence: TGTGCCATCAGGGGGACAGGGCTCCTCACAGATACGCAGTATTTT.

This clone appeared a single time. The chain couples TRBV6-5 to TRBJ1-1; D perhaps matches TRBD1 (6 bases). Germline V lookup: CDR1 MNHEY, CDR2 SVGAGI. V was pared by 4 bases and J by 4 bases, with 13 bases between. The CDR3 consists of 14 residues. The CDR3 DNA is TGTGCCAGCAGTTCAGGGGTCAAAGCCACTGAAGCTTTCTTT. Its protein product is CASSSGVKATEAFF.

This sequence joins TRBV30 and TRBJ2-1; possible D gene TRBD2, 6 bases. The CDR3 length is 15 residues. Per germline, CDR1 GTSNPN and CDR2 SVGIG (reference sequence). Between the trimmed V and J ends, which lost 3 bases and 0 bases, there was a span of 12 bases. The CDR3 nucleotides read TGTGCCTGGAGCCCTGGGGGGAGCTCCTACAATGAGCAGTTCTTC. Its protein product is CAWSPGGSSYNEQFF.

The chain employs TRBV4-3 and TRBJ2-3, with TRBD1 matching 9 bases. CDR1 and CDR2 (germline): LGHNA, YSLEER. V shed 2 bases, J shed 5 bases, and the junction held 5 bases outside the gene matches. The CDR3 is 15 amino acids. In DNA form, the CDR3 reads TGCGCCAGCAGCCAAAGGGGACAGGGTGGAGATACGCAGTATTTT. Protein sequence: CASSQRGQGGDTQYF.

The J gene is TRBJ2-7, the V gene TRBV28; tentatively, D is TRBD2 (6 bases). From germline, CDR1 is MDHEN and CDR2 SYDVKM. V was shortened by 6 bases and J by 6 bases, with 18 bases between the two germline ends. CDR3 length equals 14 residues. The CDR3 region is CASRFTGGSGEQYF. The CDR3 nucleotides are TGTGCCAGCAGATTTACCGGGGGATCGGGCGAGCAGTACTTC.

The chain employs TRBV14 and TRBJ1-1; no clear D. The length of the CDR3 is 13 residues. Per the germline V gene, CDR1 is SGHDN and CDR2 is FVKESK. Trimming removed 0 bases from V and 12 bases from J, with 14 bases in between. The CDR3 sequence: CASSQDLALNPFF. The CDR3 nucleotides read TGTGCCAGCAGCCAAGATCTCGCACTGAACCCTTTCTTT.

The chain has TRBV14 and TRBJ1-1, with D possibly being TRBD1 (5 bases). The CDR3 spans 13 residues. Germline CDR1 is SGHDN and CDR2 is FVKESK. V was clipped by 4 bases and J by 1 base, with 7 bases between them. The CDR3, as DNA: TGTGCCAGCAGCCGGGACTGGAACACTGAAGCTTTCTTT. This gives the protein CASSRDWNTEAFF.

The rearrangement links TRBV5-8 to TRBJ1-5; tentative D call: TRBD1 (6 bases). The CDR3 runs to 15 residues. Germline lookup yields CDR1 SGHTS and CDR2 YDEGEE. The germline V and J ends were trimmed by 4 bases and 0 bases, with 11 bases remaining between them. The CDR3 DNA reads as TGTGCCAGCAGCCCAGGGGCGCATAGCAATCAGCCCCAGCATTTT. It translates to CASSPGAHSNQPQHF.

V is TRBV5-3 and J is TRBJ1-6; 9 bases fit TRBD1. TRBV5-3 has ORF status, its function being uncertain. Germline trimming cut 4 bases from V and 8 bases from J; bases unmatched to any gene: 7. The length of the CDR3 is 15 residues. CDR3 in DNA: TGTGCCAGAAGCCAAACAGGGGGCGCGTATTCACCCCTCCACTTT. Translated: CARSQTGGAYSPLHF.

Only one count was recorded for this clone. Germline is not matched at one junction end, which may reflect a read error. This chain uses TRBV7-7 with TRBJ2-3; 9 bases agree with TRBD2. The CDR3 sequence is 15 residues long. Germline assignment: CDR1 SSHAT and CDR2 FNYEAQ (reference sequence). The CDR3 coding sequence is TGTGCTAGCAGCCTTTACGGACTAGCGTCCGATACGCAGTATTTT. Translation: CASSLYGLASDTQYF.

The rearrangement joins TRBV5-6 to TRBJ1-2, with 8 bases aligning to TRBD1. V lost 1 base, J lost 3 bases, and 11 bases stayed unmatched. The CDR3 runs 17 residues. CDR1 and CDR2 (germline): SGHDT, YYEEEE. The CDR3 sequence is CASSLMTGVRADYGYTF. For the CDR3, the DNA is TGTGCCAGCAGCTTGATGACAGGGGTCAGGGCTGACTATGGCTACACCTTC. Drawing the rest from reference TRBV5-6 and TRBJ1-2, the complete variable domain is DAGVTQSPTHLIKTRGQQVTLRCSPKSGHDTVSWYQQALGQGPQFIFQYYEEEERQRGNFPDRFSGHQFPNYSSELNVNALLLGDSALYLCASSLMTGVRADYGYTFGSGTRLTVV.

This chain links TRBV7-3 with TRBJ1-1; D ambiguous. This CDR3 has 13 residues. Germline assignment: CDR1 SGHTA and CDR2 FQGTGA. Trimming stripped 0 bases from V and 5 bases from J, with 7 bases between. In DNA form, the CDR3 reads TGTGCCAGCAGCTTAACCCAGAGGACTGAAGCTTTCTTT. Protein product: CASSLTQRTEAFF.

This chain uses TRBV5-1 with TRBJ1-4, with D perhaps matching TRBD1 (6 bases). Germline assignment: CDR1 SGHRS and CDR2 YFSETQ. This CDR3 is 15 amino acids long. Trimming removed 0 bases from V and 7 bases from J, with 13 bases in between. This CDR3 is CASSLGTVGGEKLFF. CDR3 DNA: TGCGCCAGCAGCTTGGGGACAGTTGGCGGTGAAAAACTGTTTTTT.

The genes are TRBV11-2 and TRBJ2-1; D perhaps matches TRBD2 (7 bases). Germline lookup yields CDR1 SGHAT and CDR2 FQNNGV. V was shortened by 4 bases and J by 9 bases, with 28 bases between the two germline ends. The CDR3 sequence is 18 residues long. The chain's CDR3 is CASSSLVVWRGHRVEQFF. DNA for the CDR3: TGTGCCAGCAGCTCCCTCGTGGTCTGGCGGGGGCACAGGGTTGAGCAGTTCTTC.

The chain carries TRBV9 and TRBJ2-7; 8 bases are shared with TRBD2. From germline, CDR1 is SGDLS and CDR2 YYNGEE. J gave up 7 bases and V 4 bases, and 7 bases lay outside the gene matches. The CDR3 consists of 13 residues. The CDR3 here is CASSSPGGREQYF. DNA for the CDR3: TGTGCCAGCAGCTCTCCGGGGGGGAGAGAGCAGTACTTC.

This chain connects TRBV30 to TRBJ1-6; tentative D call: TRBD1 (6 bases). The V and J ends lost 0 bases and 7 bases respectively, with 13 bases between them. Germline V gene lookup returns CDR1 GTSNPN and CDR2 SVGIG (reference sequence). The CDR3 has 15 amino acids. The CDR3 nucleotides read TGTGCCTGGAGTGTACTTCAGGGGTCCAATTCACCCCTCCACTTT. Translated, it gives CAWSVLQGSNSPLHF.

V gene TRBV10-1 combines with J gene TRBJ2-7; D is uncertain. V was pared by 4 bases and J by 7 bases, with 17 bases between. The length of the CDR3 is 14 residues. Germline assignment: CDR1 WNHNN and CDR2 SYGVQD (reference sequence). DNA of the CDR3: TGCGCCAGCAGTGCAGGTTTGACCCCAAGGGAGCAGTACTTC. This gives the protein CASSAGLTPREQYF.

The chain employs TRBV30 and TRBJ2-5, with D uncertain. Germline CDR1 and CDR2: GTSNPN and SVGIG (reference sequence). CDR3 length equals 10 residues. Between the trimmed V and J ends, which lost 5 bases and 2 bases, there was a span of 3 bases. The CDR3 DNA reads TGTGCCTGGTCTCAAGAGACCCAGTACTTC. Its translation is CAWSQETQYF.

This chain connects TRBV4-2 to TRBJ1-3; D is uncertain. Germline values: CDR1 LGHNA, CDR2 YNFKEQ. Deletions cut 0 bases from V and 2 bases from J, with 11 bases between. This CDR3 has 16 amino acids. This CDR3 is CASSQDNRGAGNTIYF. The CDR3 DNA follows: TGTGCCAGCAGCCAAGATAACCGCGGGGCTGGAAACACCATATATTTT.

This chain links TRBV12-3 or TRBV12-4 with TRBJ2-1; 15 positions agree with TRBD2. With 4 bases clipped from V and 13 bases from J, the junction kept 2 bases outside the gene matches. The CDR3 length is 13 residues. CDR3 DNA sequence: TGTGCCAGCAGTTCGGGACTAGCGGGGGGTCAGTTCTTC. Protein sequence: CASSSGLAGGQFF.

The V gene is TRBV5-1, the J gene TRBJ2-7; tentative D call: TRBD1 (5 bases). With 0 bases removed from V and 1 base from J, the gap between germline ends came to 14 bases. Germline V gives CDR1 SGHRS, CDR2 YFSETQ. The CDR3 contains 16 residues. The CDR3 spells CASSLDRPGLSYEQYF. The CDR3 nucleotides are TGCGCCAGCAGCTTGGATAGGCCAGGGTTATCCTACGAGCAGTACTTC.

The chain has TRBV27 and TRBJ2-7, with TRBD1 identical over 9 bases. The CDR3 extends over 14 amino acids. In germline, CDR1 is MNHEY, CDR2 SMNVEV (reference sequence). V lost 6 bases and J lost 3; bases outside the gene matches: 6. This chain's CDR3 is CASSRDRELYEQYF. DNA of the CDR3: TGTGCCAGCAGCCGGGACAGGGAACTCTACGAGCAGTACTTC.

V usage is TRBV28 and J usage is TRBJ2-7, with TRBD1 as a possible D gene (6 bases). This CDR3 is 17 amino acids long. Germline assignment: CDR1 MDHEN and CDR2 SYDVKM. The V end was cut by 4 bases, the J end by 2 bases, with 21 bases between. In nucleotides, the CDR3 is TGTGCCAGCAGTTACTCCTTAACAGGGATACGTGCCTACGAGCAGTACTTC. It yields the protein CASSYSLTGIRAYEQYF.

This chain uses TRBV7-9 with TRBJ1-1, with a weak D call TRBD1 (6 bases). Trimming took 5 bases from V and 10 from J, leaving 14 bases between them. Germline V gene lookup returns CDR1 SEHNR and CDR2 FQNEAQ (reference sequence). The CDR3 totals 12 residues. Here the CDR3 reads CASSPRQVGAFF. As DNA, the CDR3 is TGTGCCAGCAGCCCCAGACAGGTCGGAGCTTTCTTT.

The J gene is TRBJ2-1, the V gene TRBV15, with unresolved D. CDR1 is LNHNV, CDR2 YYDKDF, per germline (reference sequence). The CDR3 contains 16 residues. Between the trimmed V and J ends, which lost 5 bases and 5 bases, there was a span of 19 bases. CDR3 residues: CATSASRTSVDNEQFF. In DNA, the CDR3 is TGTGCCACCAGCGCTTCTCGAACTTCCGTGGACAATGAGCAGTTCTTC.

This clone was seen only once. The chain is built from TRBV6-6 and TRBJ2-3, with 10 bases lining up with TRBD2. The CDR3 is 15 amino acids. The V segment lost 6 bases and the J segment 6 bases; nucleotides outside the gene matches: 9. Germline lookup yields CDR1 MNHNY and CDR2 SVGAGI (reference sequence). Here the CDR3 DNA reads TGTGCCAGCAGAATCAGCGGGGGGGCAGGGGATACGCAGTATTTT. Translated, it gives CASRISGGAGDTQYF.

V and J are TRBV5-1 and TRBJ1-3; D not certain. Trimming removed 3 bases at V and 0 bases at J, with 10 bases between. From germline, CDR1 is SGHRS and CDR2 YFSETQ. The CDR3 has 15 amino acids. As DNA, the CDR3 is TGCGCCAGCAGCTCTGCGGCAGCCTCTGGAAACACCATATATTTT. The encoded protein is CASSSAAASGNTIYF.

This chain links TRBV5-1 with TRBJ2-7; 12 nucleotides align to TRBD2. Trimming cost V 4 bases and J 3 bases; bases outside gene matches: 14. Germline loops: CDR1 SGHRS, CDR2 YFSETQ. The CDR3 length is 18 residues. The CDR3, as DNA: TGCGCCAGCAGCCAATGGCGGACTAGCGGGGCACTTTTCTACGAGCAGTACTTC. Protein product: CASSQWRTSGALFYEQYF.

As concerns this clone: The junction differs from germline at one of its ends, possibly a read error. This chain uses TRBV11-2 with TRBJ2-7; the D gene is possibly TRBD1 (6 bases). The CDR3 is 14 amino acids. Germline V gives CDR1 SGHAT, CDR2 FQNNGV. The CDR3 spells CASSLEPGAYEQYF. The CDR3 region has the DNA TGTGCCAGCAGCCTAGAACCAGGGGCATACGAGCAGTACTTC.

In DNA form, the CDR3 reads TGCGCCAGCAGCTTGCGGTCGAACTCCGGTCGGTACGAGCAGTACTTC. Encoded protein: CASSLRSNSGRYEQYF. The gene calls are TRBV5-1 and TRBJ2-7; D is undetermined. Germline V lookup: CDR1 SGHRS, CDR2 YFSETQ. The CDR3 extends over 16 amino acids. V was cut by 1 base and J by 4 bases, with 18 bases left in between.

The CDR3 nucleotides read TGTGCCACTGCGCCCCAAGCTGTTAGCAATCAGCCCCAGCATTTT. Translated, it gives CATAPQAVSNQPQHF. V gene TRBV27 combines with J gene TRBJ1-5; D gene unclear. Germline V gene lookup returns CDR1 MNHEY and CDR2 SMNVEV (reference sequence). This CDR3 has 15 residues. With 10 bases removed from V and 0 bases from J, the gap between germline ends came to 16 bases.

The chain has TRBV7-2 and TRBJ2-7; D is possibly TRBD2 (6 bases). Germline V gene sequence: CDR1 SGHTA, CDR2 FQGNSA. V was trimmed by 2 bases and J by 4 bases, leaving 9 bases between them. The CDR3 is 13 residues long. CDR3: CASSLLARYEQYF. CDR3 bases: TGTGCCAGCAGCTTACTAGCGAGATACGAGCAGTACTTC.